The 4 T cell receptor beta chains below all came from one sample that was sequenced in a study of breast tumors, draining lymph nodes, adjacent tissues. TCRdb reprocessed the multiplex PCR reads with MiXCR, giving one entry per CDR3 protein. Found here are about 60,000 distinct CDR3 sequences, less than 75% of them singletons; the top ten hold approximately 18%. The specimen was breast tumor tissue. Receptors were obtained from a female donor with breast cancer. Some clones in this sample may be carry-over from other donors' samples.

This clonotype came up many times. This chain uses TRBV15 with TRBJ2-5; D uncertain. The CDR3 loop spans 12 amino acids. V gave up 0 bases and J gave up 2 bases, with 1 base separating them. Germline V CDR1 and CDR2: LNHNV, YYDKDF (reference sequence). CDR3 sequence (DNA): TGTGCCACCAGCAGAGATCAAGAGACCCAGTACTTC. The encoded protein is CATSRDQETQYF.

This clonotype has ten or more counts. The V and J genes are TRBV20-1 and TRBJ2-3, with TRBD1 identical over 10 bases. Trimming removed 5 bases from V and 0 bases from J; junction bases left unmatched: 14. Germline CDR1 reads DFQATT; CDR2 reads SNEGSKA (reference sequence). This CDR3 comprises 18 residues. The CDR3 DNA sequence: TGCAGTGCTCTTCCGGGACAGGGGCCCTCCTATAGCACAGATACGCAGTATTTT. The encoded protein is CSALPGQGPSYSTDTQYF.

This clonotype appeared many times. The chain is built from TRBV20-1 and TRBJ2-5, with D unresolved. Per germline, CDR1 DFQATT and CDR2 SNEGSKA (reference sequence). The CDR3 runs 14 residues. Trimming removed 2 bases from V and 4 bases from J, with 14 bases in between. CDR3 nucleotides: TGCAGTGCTAGATCCCTAACTGGGCGAGAGACCCAGTACTTC. Amino acid sequence: CSARSLTGRETQYF.

The chain uses TRBV25-1 and TRBJ2-5; 7 bases are a match to TRBD1. The germline CDR1 and CDR2 sequences are MGHDK and SYGVNS. The V gene end was trimmed by 0 bases and the J gene end by 0 bases; junction bases not matched to a gene: 7. CDR3 length: 17 amino acids. The DNA for the CDR3 is TGTGCCAGCAGTGAATACAGGGGGTCCCAGTACCAAGAGACCCAGTACTTC. Translating gives CASSEYRGSQYQETQYF.